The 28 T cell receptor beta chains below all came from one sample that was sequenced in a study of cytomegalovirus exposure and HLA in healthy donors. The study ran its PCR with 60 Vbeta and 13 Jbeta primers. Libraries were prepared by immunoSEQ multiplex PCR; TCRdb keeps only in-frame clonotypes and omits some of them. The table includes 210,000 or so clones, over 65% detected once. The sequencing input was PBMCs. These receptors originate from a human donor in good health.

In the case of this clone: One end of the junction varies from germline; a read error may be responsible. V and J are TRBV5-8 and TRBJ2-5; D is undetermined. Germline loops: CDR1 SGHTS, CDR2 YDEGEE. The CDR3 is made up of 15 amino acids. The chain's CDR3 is CASSFASGSQGTQYF. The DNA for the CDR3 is TGTGCCAGCAGCTTTGCATCAGGTAGTCAAGGGACCCAGTACTTC.

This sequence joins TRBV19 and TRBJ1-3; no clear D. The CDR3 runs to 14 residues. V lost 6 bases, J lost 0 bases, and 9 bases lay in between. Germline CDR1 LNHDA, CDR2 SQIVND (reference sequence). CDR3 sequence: CASREQSSGNTIYF. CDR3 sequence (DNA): TGTGCCAGTAGGGAACAGAGCTCTGGAAACACCATATATTTT.

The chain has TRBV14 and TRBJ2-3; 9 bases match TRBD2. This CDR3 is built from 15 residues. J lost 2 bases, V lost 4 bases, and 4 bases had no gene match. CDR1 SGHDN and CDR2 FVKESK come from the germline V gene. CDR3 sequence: CASSPGTSYTDTQYF. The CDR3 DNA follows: TGTGCCAGCAGCCCCGGGACTAGCTACACAGATACGCAGTATTTT.

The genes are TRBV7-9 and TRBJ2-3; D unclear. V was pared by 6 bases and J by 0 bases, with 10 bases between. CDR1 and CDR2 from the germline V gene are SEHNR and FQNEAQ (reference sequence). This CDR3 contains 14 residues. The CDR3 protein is CASRLQTSTDTQYF. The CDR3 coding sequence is TGTGCCAGCAGACTCCAAACTAGCACAGATACGCAGTATTTT.

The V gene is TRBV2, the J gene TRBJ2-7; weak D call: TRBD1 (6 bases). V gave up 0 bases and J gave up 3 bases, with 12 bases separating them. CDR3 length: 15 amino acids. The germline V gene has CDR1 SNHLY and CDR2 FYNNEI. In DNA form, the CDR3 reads TGTGCCAGCAGTGAAGCGGCAGGGGCCCTCTACGAGCAGTACTTC. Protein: CASSEAAGALYEQYF.

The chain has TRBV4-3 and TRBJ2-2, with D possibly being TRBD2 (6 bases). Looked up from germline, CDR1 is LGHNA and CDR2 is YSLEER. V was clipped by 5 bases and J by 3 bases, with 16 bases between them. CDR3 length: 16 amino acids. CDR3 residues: CASSYGSQVDTGELFF. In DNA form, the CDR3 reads TGCGCCAGCAGCTACGGGAGCCAGGTCGACACCGGGGAGCTGTTTTTT.

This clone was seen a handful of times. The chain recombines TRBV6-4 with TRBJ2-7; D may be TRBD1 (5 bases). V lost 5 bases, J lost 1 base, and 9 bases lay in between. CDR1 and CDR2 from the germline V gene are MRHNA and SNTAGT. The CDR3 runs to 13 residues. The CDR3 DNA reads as TGTGCCAGCAGTCAGGGCCCTTCCTACGAGCAGTACTTC. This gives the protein CASSQGPSYEQYF.

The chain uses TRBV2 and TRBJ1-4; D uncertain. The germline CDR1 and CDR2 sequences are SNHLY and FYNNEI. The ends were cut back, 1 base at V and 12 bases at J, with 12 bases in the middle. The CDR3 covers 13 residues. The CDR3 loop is CASSEVLETQLFF. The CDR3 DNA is TGTGCCAGCAGTGAAGTGCTGGAGACGCAACTGTTTTTT.

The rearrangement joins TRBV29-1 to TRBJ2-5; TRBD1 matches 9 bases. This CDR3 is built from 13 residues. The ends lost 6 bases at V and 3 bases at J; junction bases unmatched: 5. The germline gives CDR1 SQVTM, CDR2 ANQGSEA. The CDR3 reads CSVTGTGKETQYF. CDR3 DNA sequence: TGCAGCGTGACCGGGACAGGGAAAGAGACCCAGTACTTC.

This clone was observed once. The CDR3 protein is CASSPTVGPTNEKLFF. The CDR3 DNA sequence: TGTGCCAGCTCACCCACAGTAGGTCCAACTAATGAAAAACTGTTTTTT. The genes are TRBV18 and TRBJ1-4; no definite D call. V was pared by 3 bases and J by 0 bases, with 11 bases between. The CDR3 length is 16 residues. The germline CDR1 and CDR2 sequences are KGHSH and LQKENI.

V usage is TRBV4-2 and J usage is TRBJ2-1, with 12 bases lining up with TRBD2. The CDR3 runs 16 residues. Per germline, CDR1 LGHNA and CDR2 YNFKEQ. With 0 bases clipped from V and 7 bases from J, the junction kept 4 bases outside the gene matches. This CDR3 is CASSQETSGRGNEQFF. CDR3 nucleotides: TGTGCCAGCAGCCAAGAGACTAGCGGGAGAGGGAATGAGCAGTTCTTC.

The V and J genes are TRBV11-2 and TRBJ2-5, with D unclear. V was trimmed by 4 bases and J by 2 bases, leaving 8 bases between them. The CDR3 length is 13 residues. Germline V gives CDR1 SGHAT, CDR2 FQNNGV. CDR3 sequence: CASSYSKQETQYF. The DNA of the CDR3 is TGTGCCAGCAGCTACTCGAAGCAAGAGACCCAGTACTTC.

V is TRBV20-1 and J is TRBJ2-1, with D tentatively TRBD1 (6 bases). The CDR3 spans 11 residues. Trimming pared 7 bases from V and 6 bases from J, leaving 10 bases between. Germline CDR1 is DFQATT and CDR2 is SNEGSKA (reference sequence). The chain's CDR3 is CSVGGFNEQFF. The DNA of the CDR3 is TGCAGTGTAGGGGGTTTCAATGAGCAGTTCTTC.

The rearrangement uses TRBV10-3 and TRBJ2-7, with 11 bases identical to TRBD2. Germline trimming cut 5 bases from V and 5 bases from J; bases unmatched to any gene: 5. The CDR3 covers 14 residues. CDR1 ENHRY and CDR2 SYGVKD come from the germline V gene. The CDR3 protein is CAISTSGSPHEQYF. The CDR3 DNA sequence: TGTGCCATCAGTACTAGCGGGAGTCCCCACGAGCAGTACTTC.

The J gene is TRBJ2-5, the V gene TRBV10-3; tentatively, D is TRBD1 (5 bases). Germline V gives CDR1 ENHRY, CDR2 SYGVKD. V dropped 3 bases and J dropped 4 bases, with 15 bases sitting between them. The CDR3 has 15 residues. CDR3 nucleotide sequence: TGTGCCATCAGTGATAGTGGGCAGGGTAGAGAGACCCAGTACTTC. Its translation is CAISDSGQGRETQYF.

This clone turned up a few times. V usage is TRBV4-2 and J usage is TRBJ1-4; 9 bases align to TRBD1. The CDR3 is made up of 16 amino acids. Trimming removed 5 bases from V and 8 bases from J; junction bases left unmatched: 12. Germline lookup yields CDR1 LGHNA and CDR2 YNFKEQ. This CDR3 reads CASSLGQGAIGEKLFF. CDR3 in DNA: TGTGCCAGCAGCTTGGGACAGGGAGCTATTGGGGAAAAACTGTTTTTT.

CDR3 in amino acids: CASSPAGKIPGELFF. DNA for the CDR3: TGTGCCAGCAGCCCGGCGGGGAAAATTCCCGGGGAGCTGTTTTTT. The chain has TRBV7-3 and TRBJ2-2; weak D call: TRBD2 (6 bases). This CDR3 spans 15 amino acids. CDR1 is SGHTA, CDR2 FQGTGA, per germline. V was pared by 5 bases and J by 6 bases, with 16 bases between.

CDR3 protein: CASSLRRESHEQYF. CDR3 coding DNA: TGTGCCAGCAGCTTACGGCGGGAGTCCCACGAGCAGTACTTC. The rearrangement links TRBV7-2 to TRBJ2-5; TRBD2 aligns across 7 bases. TRBJ2-7 matches the DNA end more closely, so the J call is doubtful. The length of the CDR3 is 14 residues. CDR1 is SGHTA and CDR2 is FQGNSA in the germline V gene.

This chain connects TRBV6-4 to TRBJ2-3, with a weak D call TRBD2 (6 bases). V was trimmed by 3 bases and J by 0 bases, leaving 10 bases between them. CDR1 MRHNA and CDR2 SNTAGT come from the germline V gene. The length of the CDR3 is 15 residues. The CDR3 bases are TGTGCCAGCAGTGAGCGGGATGGAAGCACAGATACGCAGTATTTT. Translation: CASSERDGSTDTQYF.

The CDR3 here is CAWSEGAGVGNTIYF. The CDR3 region has the DNA TGTGCCTGGAGTGAGGGCGCAGGGGTGGGAAACACCATATATTTT. This chain links TRBV30 with TRBJ1-3; D may be TRBD1 (6 bases). CDR3 length equals 15 residues. Trimming took 1 base from V and 4 from J, leaving 14 bases between them. Germline CDR1 is GTSNPN and CDR2 is SVGIG (reference sequence). Supplemented by reference TRBV30 and TRBJ1-3, the full variable domain reads SQTIHQWPATLVQPVGSPLSLECTVEGTSNPNLYWYRQAAGRGLQLLFYSVGIGQISSEVPQNLSASRPQDRQFILSSKKLLLSDSGFYLCAWSEGAGVGNTIYFGEGSWLTVV.

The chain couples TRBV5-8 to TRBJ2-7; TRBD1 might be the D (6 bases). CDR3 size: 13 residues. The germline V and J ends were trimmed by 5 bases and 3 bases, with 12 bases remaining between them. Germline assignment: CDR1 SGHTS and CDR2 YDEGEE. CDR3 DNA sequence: TGTGCCAGCAGGACGGGACAAGGCTACGAGCAGTACTTC. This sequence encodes CASRTGQGYEQYF.

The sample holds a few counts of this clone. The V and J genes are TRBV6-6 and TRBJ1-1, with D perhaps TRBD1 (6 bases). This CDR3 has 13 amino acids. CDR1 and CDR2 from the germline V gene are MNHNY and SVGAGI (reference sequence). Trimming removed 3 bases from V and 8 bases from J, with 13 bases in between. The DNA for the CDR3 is TGTGCCAGCAGTTATTCGGGGGGCAGGGAAGCTTTCTTT. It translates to CASSYSGGREAFF.

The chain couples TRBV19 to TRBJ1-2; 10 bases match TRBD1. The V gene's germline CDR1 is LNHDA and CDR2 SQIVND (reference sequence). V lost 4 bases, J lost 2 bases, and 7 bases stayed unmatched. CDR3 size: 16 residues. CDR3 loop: CASSSGTGDPNYGYTF. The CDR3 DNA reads TGTGCCAGTAGTAGCGGGACAGGGGACCCAAACTATGGCTACACCTTC.

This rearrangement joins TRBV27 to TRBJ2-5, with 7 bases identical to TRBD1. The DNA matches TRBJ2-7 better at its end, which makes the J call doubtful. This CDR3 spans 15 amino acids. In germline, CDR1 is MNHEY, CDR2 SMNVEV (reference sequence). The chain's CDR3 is CASSMIPGQNYEQYF. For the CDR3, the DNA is TGTGCCAGCAGTATGATTCCGGGACAGAATTACGAGCAGTACTTC.

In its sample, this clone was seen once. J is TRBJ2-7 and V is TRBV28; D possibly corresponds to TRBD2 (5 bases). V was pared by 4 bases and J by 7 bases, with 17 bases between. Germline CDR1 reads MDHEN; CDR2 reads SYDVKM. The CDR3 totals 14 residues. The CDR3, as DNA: TGTGCCAGCAGTTCCGCGGCGGGTCTGGAGGAGCAGTACTTC. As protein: CASSSAAGLEEQYF. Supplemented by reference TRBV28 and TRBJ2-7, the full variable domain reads DVKVTQSSRYLVKRTGEKVFLECVQDMDHENMFWYRQDPGLGLRLIYFSYDVKMKEKGDIPEGYSVSREKKERFSLILESASTNQTSMYLCASSSAAGLEEQYFGPGTRLTVT.

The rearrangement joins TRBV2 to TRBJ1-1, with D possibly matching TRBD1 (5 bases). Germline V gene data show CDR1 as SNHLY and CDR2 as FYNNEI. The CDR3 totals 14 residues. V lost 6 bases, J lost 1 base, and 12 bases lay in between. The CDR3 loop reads CASSEGLRNTEAFF. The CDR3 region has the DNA TGTGCCAGCAGCGAGGGACTTAGGAACACTGAAGCTTTCTTT.

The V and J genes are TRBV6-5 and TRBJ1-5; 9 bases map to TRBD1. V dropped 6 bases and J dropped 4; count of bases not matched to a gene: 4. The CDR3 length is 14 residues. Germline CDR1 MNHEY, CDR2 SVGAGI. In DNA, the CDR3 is TGTGCCAGCAGGAGTGGACAGGGGAATCAGCCCCAGCATTTT. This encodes CASRSGQGNQPQHF.

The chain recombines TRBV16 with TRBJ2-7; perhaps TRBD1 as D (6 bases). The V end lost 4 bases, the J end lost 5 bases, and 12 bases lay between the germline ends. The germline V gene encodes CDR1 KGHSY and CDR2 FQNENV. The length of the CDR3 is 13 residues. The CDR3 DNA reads TGTGCCAGCAGCCGCAGGGGTGGCCACGAGCAGTACTTC. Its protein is CASSRRGGHEQYF. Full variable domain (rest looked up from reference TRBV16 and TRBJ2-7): GEEVAQTPKHLVRGEGQKAKLYCAPIKGHSYVFWYQQVLKNEFKFLISFQNENVFDETGMPKERFSAKCLPNSPCSLEIQATKLEDSAVYFCASSRRGGHEQYFGPGTRLTVT.